This T cell receptor beta chain came from a study of T cell responses to AZD1222 COVID-19 vaccine. Comment on this clone: Antigen unknown.

The CDR3 sequence is 13 residues long. Germline CDR1 reads LNHDA; CDR2 reads SQIVND (reference sequence). With 7 bases removed from V and 4 bases from J, the gap between germline ends came to 13 bases. Study-level findings and limits: Nearly half of unique spike-specific TCRs reportedly avoided B.1.351 and B.1.1.7 mutated regions. Two doses of AZD1222 preceded a rise in Spike-specific TCR breadth and depth.

Only in-frame clones appear in the TCRdb table, and some are missing; sequencing was by immunoSEQ multiplex PCR. The sample has roughly 150,000 clones; approximately 90% are singletons. This sequence was found in an adult who had recovered from COVID-19. The material sequenced was peripheral blood, taken after recovery from COVID-19. The chain is built from TRBV19 and TRBJ1-2; D uncertain. The CDR3 DNA follows: TGTGCCAGTAATGGCGGCAGACCCTATGGCTACACCTTC. Translating gives CASNGGRPYGYTF.